These 6 T cell receptor beta chains share one sample of origin, sequenced in a study of human T cells and chemical hapten exposure. Time point here: patch test 3, about 24 weeks after DPC sensitization. As to treatment: therapeutic diphenylcyclopropenone sensitization with weekly scalp DPC. TCRdb used MiXCR to reprocess the RACE reads, holding one entry per CDR3 protein. The sample holds just under 60,000 distinct CDR3 sequences, around 12% seen once. This specimen was whole blood, taken in connection with sensitization to the hapten diphenylcyclopropenone (DPC). The source of these receptors is a man younger than 40 with alopecia areata. Some clones in this sample may be carry-over from other donors' samples.

This clonotype was counted many times. This sequence joins TRBV5-1 and TRBJ2-6, with a possible D match to TRBD2 (5 bases). The CDR3 contains 15 residues. Germline values: CDR1 SGHRS, CDR2 YFSETQ. Trimming took 1 base from V and 3 from J, leaving 8 bases between them. Here the CDR3 reads CASSLMEVGANVLTF. The CDR3 region has the DNA TGCGCCAGCAGCTTGATGGAGGTTGGGGCCAACGTCCTGACTTTC.

This clonotype was found many times. The chain links TRBV5-6 to TRBJ1-5; D is unresolved. The CDR3 is 15 residues long. Germline V CDR1 and CDR2: SGHDT, YYEEEE. Trimming left V 5 bases short and J 2 bases short, with 14 bases between. CDR3 sequence: CASRAGVGGNQPQHF. CDR3 sequence (DNA): TGTGCCAGCAGGGCCGGGGTCGGGGGCAATCAGCCCCAGCATTTT. The whole variable domain, remainder taken from reference TRBV5-6 and TRBJ1-5, is DAGVTQSPTHLIKTRGQQVTLRCSPKSGHDTVSWYQQALGQGPQFIFQYYEEEERQRGNFPDRFSGHQFPNYSSELNVNALLLGDSALYLCASRAGVGGNQPQHFGDGTRLSIL.

The chain uses TRBV9 and TRBJ2-5; D is undetermined. CDR3 length equals 14 residues. Per germline, CDR1 SGDLS and CDR2 YYNGEE. V lost 0 bases and J 5 bases, leaving 11 bases between the germline ends. Here the CDR3 reads CASSVEASPETQYF. The CDR3 region has the DNA TGTGCCAGCAGCGTAGAGGCATCCCCCGAGACCCAGTACTTC.

This clonotype has ten or more counts. This chain links TRBV18 with TRBJ1-1; 8 positions agree with TRBD1. V lost 4 bases and J lost 6; bases outside the gene matches: 13. CDR1 KGHSH and CDR2 LQKENI come from the germline V gene. CDR3 size: 16 residues. In nucleotides, the CDR3 is TGTGCCAGCTCACAAGGACAGGGAGATACCGGCGCTGAAGCTTTCTTT. This sequence encodes CASSQGQGDTGAEAFF.

This clonotype was observed many times. The rearrangement links TRBV24-1 to TRBJ2-7; D not certain. The V gene lost 0 bases and the J gene lost 3 bases, with 8 bases spanning the gap. CDR1 is KGHDR, CDR2 SFDVKD, per germline. The CDR3 covers 14 residues. For the CDR3, the DNA is TGTGCCACCAGTGATTTGCACCGTTGCTACGAGCAGTACTTC. Translation gives CATSDLHRCYEQYF.

The V call is TRBV30, the J call TRBJ1-1, with no clear D. The CDR3 length is 13 residues. Per the germline V gene, CDR1 is GTSNPN and CDR2 is SVGIG (reference sequence). The V and J ends lost 2 bases and 1 base respectively, with 8 bases between them. CDR3: CAWSSRGNTEAFF. Written as DNA, the CDR3 is TGTGCCTGGAGTTCCCGGGGGAACACTGAAGCTTTCTTT. Complete variable domain (other parts from reference TRBV30 and TRBJ1-1): SQTIHQWPATLVQPVGSPLSLECTVEGTSNPNLYWYRQAAGRGLQLLFYSVGIGQISSEVPQNLSASRPQDRQFILSSKKLLLSDSGFYLCAWSSRGNTEAFFGQGTRLTVV.